The TCR beta chain under discussion was sequenced for a study of tumor and adjacent non-tumor tissue in lung cancer. Turning to the study itself: Histology: 11 to 13 adenocarcinoma, a couple of squamous cell carcinoma, 1 small cell lung cancer. Stage I to III disease affected about nine men and about five women aged roughly 30 to 80.

A modified ARM-PCR protocol with three rounds of nested PCR amplified TCRbeta. TCRdb reanalysed the multiplex PCR reads using MiXCR and keeps one entry per CDR3 protein. The table shows just over 200,000 distinct CDR3 sequences, with about two thirds occurring only once. Study-wide results and limits: Tumor tissue had significantly higher TCR diversity than normal lung.

Note on this clonotype: Its cognate antigen is unknown.

This sample's RNA came from whole unsorted tissue. Chemotherapy-naive patients with new lung cancer underwent thoracic surgery in China, August–November 2014. Germline trimming cut 10 bases from V and 1 base from J; bases unmatched to any gene: 11. Germline V gene lookup returns CDR1 MNHEY and CDR2 SVGAGI. The CDR3 runs to 16 residues. This TCR was recovered from a man between 60 and 75 years old with non-small cell lung cancer. The specimen sequenced was lung tumor tissue. V and J are TRBV6-5 and TRBJ1-1; 11 nucleotides line up with TRBD1. This CDR3 is CANSLDRGRRNTEAFF. Here the CDR3 DNA reads TGTGCCAACAGCCTGGACAGGGGGCGGAGGAACACTGAAGCTTTCTTT.